This is a list of T cell receptor beta chains from one sample in a study of blood T cells in healthy people across ages. A single record per CDR3 protein comes from TCRdb applying MiXCR to the 5' RACE reads. The table lists about 1,600,000 distinct CDR3 sequences, about 43% of them singletons. The sample consisted of blood. These receptors were obtained from a woman between 18 and 29 years old in good health. The CDR3 runs from the conserved cysteine through the conserved F or W. The D gene is left open where the match is weak. The listing skips clone size in some rows; elsewhere it reads once, few, many or a size class.

TRBJ2-3 | TRBD1 | few | TRBV20-1 | CSAVRTGRRTDTQYF | TGCAGTGCCGTGAGGACAGGAAGGAGGACAGATACGCAGTATTTT
TRBJ2-1 | NA | few | TRBV13 | CASSLRRGKPFF | TGTGCCAGCAGCTTAAGACGGGGGAAGCCGTTCTTC
TRBJ2-1 | TRBD2 | NA | TRBV20-1 | CSARGSGRVTNERFF | TGCAGTGCTAGAGGTAGCGGGAGGGTTACCAATGAGCGGTTCTTC
TRBJ1-2 | NA | NA | TRBV6-1 | CASSVTGTEYGYTF | TGTGCCAGCAGTGTAACCGGGACGGAGTATGGCTACACCTTC
TRBJ2-7 | TRBD1 | few | TRBV27 | CASSFLTGTGSSYEQYF | TGTGCCAGCAGTTTCCTAACCGGGACAGGGAGCTCCTACGAGCAGTACTTC
TRBJ2-1 | TRBD2 | NA | TRBV20-1 | CSAYSGVYNEQFF | TGCAGTGCTTATAGCGGGGTGTACAATGAGCAGTTCTTC
TRBJ2-5 | TRBD2 | NA | TRBV15 | CATSRAKTSGQETQYF | TGTGCCACCAGCAGAGCTAAGACTAGCGGACAAGAGACCCAGTACTTC
TRBJ1-1 | NA | NA | TRBV3-1 | CASTEGSGFRTEAFF | TGTGCCAGCACAGAAGGTTCAGGCTTTCGGACTGAAGCTTTCTTT
TRBJ1-2 | NA | few | TRBV20-1 | CSARTVQDNGYTF | TGCAGTGCCCGGACAGTTCAGGACAATGGCTACACCTTC
TRBJ2-3 | NA | few | TRBV29-1 | CSVVGGTTDTQYF | TGCAGCGTTGTTGGGGGGACGACAGATACGCAGTATTTT
TRBJ2-7 | TRBD1 | NA | TRBV14 | CASSPRDRDPYEQYF | TGTGCCAGCAGCCCCCGGGACAGGGACCCCTACGAGCAGTACTTC
TRBJ1-5 | NA | NA | TRBV4-1 | CASSQDNTPYGNQPQHF | TGCGCCAGCAGCCAAGATAACACCCCTTATGGGAATCAGCCCCAGCATTTT
TRBJ1-4 | NA | few | TRBV27 | CASSARYRAPRDEKLFF | TGTGCCAGCAGTGCCCGATACAGGGCCCCGCGGGATGAAAAACTGTTTTTT
TRBJ1-4 | NA | NA | TRBV12-3/TRBV12-4 | CASRPTRSGFF | TGTGCCAGCAGACCAACCCGGTCCGGGTTTTTT
TRBJ2-5 | TRBD1 | NA | TRBV6-1 | CASSERDRAQETQYF | TGTGCCAGCAGTGAAAGAGACAGGGCCCAAGAGACCCAGTACTTC
TRBJ1-1 | TRBD1 | NA | TRBV18 | CASSPSAGTGGLTEAFF | TGTGCCAGCTCACCCTCGGCGGGGACAGGGGGCCTCACTGAAGCTTTCTTT
TRBJ2-3 | NA | many | TRBV7-2 | CASSPMGGATDTQYF | TGTGCCAGCAGCCCCATGGGGGGGGCCACAGATACGCAGTATTTT
TRBJ1-5 | TRBD1 | NA | TRBV7-8 | CACSLSAGGGNSNQPQHF | TGTGCCTGCAGCTTATCGGCAGGGGGAGGGAATAGCAATCAGCCCCAGCATTTT
TRBJ1-3 | TRBD1 | NA | TRBV5-1 | CASRQGTNSGNTIYF | TGCGCCAGCAGACAGGGGACAAACTCTGGAAACACCATATATTTT
TRBJ2-7 | TRBD2 | once | TRBV7-2 | CASSLVVGGEAYEQYF | TGTGCCAGCAGCTTAGTGGTGGGAGGGGAGGCCTACGAGCAGTACTTC
TRBJ2-1 | TRBD2 | NA | TRBV20-1 | CSARRGLAGSKEQFF | TGCAGTGCTAGAAGAGGGCTAGCGGGAAGTAAGGAGCAGTTCTTC
TRBJ2-3 | TRBD2 | few | TRBV5-5 | CASSPRREITDTQYF | TGTGCCAGCAGCCCCCGGCGGGAGATCACAGATACGCAGTATTTT
TRBJ2-7 | NA | once | TRBV9 | CASSPGDIEFEQYF | TGTGCCAGCAGTCCGGGAGACATCGAATTCGAGCAGTACTTC
TRBJ1-2 | TRBD1 | NA | TRBV2 | CASSIQGAKDGYTF | TGTGCCAGCAGTATACAGGGGGCGAAGGATGGCTACACCTTC
TRBJ1-5 | TRBD1 | NA | TRBV12-3/TRBV12-4 | CASSTATGGRNQPQHF | TGTGCCAGCAGTACCGCGACAGGGGGAAGGAATCAGCCCCAGCATTTT
TRBJ1-1 | NA | NA | TRBV30 | CAWSLRGAIPEAFF | TGTGCCTGGAGTCTCCGGGGGGCAATCCCTGAAGCTTTCTTT
TRBJ1-4 | NA | few | TRBV6-1 | CASSDGGTQEKLFF | TGTGCCAGCAGTGACGGAGGGACCCAAGAAAAACTGTTTTTT
TRBJ2-7 | TRBD2 | NA | TRBV12-3/TRBV12-4 | CASSGGGTGFLSEQYF | TGTGCCAGCAGTGGGGGGGGGACCGGGTTTCTCTCCGAGCAGTACTTC
TRBJ1-6 | TRBD1 | few | TRBV28 | CASSSPGQGLNSPLHF | TGTGCCAGCAGTAGTCCGGGACAGGGGTTGAATTCACCCCTCCACTTT
TRBJ1-2 | NA | once | TRBV20-1 | CSARSAQTGGYTF | TGCAGTGCTCGATCCGCCCAAACGGGGGGCTACACCTTC
TRBJ2-1 | TRBD2 | few | TRBV5-1 | CASSPLGTSGNLGGNEQFF | TGCGCCAGCAGCCCCCTCGGGACTAGCGGGAACCTGGGTGGGAATGAGCAGTTCTTC
TRBJ1-1 | TRBD1 | NA | TRBV18 | CASSSGGASGTEAFF | TGTGCCAGCTCATCAGGGGGCGCGTCGGGGACTGAAGCTTTCTTT
TRBJ2-3 | NA | NA | TRBV5-1 | CASRGQLTSTDTQYF | TGCGCCAGCAGGGGCCAGCTAACTAGCACAGATACGCAGTATTTT
TRBJ2-2 | TRBD2 | NA | TRBV9 | CASSAGLGPNTGELFF | TGTGCCAGCAGCGCGGGACTAGGGCCTAACACCGGGGAGCTGTTTTTT
TRBJ2-1 | NA | NA | TRBV12-3/TRBV12-4 | CASSSKDANEQFF | TGTGCCAGCAGTTCCAAGGATGCCAATGAGCAGTTCTTC
TRBJ1-2 | NA | NA | TRBV6-1 | CASSELFNYGYTF | TGTGCCAGCAGTGAGCTGTTTAACTATGGCTACACCTTC
TRBJ2-1 | NA | few | TRBV20-1 | CSAKEMAYNEQFF | TGCAGTGCTAAGGAGATGGCCTACAATGAGCAGTTCTTC
TRBJ1-1 | NA | NA | TRBV11-2 | CASSGWNAEAFF | TGTGCCAGCAGCGGGTGGAATGCTGAAGCTTTCTTT